The 11 T cell receptor beta chains in this list originate from one sample, sequenced in a study of shared clonotypes between healthy human individuals (dated by TCRdb to 2019 to 2021). Library generation was performed with the immunoSEQ multiplex PCR assay. TCRdb carries this immuneACCESS record with in-frame sequences only. Its versions omit some clonotypes, under half of them owing to an unresolved V gene in the studies checked, with the rest unexplained. Counted in this sample were some 1,100,000 clones; about 84% of them appeared once. Approximately 0.5% of the sample goes to the ten largest clones. The specimen sequenced was memory CD4+ T cells from PBMCs. The cell subset or site label of this sample denotes: CD45RA-negative fraction. The receptor source for this set is a man aged 18 to 30 in good health. Some clones in this sample may be carry-over from other donors' samples.

The table lists this clone with a count of one. This chain connects TRBV7-8 to TRBJ2-1; 9 bases are shared with TRBD2. Trimming removed 3 bases from V and 8 bases from J; junction bases left unmatched: 8. Germline CDR1 SGHVS, CDR2 FQNEAQ. This CDR3 has 15 amino acids. The CDR3 region has the DNA TGTGCCAGCAGCTTGAGTAGCGGGAGCTGGCATGAGCAGTTCTTC. This sequence encodes CASSLSSGSWHEQFF.

This clone appeared once. The chain recombines TRBV11-2 with TRBJ2-2; D might be TRBD1 (7 bases). Deletions cut 4 bases from V and 1 base from J, with 13 bases between. Per the germline V gene, CDR1 is SGHAT and CDR2 is FQNNGV. The CDR3 runs 16 residues. Here the CDR3 DNA reads TGTGCCAGCAGCTCTCAGGGGGGAGAGAACACCGGGGAGCTGTTTTTT. It translates to CASSSQGGENTGELFF. Filled out from reference TRBV11-2 and TRBJ2-2, the complete variable domain reads EAGVAQSPRYKIIEKRQSVAFWCNPISGHATLYWYQQILGQGPKLLIQFQNNGVVDDSQLPKDRFSAERLKGVDSTLKIQPAKLEDSAVYLCASSSQGGENTGELFFGEGSRLTVL.

Concerning this clone: This CDR3 is also generated by other DNA sequences in the sample. The chain couples TRBV18 to TRBJ2-7; perhaps TRBD2 as D (7 bases). Germline V CDR1 and CDR2: KGHSH, LQKENI. V was pared by 0 bases and J by 3 bases, with 12 bases between. The CDR3 runs to 15 residues. The CDR3 reads CASSPPGGQGYEQYF. Written as DNA, the CDR3 is TGTGCCAGCTCACCACCCGGGGGGCAGGGCTACGAGCAGTACTTC.

The gene calls are TRBV2 and TRBJ2-6; no clear D. Germline V CDR1 and CDR2: SNHLY, FYNNEI. The CDR3 is 17 residues long. The V gene lost 6 bases and the J gene lost 1 base, with 16 bases spanning the gap. In DNA, the CDR3 is TGTGCCAGCAGCAATTACGTCAGCAGTTCTGGGGCCAACGTCCTGACTTTC. It yields the protein CASSNYVSSSGANVLTF.

The V gene is TRBV5-1, the J gene TRBJ1-1; 9 nucleotides match TRBD1. This CDR3 has 12 amino acids. Germline CDR1 is SGHRS and CDR2 is YFSETQ. After removal of 3 bases from V and 8 bases from J, the junction contained 2 bases not matched to a gene. Here the CDR3 reads CASSSDRGEAFF. Written as DNA, the CDR3 is TGCGCCAGCAGCTCGGACAGGGGCGAAGCTTTCTTT.

About this clone: Additional DNA sequences in this sample encode the identical CDR3. The genes are TRBV28 and TRBJ2-5; 7 nucleotides line up with TRBD2. The CDR3 has 14 amino acids. The germline V gene encodes CDR1 MDHEN and CDR2 SYDVKM. Unmatched junction bases numbered 4, after V lost 4 bases and J lost 2 bases. The CDR3 reads CASSSPGLQETQYF. The DNA for the CDR3 is TGTGCCAGCAGTTCGCCGGGACTACAAGAGACCCAGTACTTC.

Concerning this clone: A read error may be the cause here, since a much bigger clone is one base away. Other DNA sequences in this sample translate to the same CDR3. The rearrangement joins TRBV7-9 to TRBJ2-1; 8 positions agree with TRBD2. The ends lost 4 bases at V and 7 bases at J; junction bases unmatched: 9. Germline values: CDR1 SEHNR, CDR2 FQNEAQ (reference sequence). The CDR3 covers 15 residues. The CDR3 DNA follows: TGTGCCAGCAGCTCCCATGGACTAGCCGATAATGAGCAGTTCTTC. This encodes CASSSHGLADNEQFF. The full variable domain, its missing parts supplied by reference TRBV7-9 and TRBJ2-1, is DTGVSQNPRHKITKRGQNVTFRCDPISEHNRLYWYRQTLGQGPEFLTYFQNEAQLEKSRLLSDRFSAERPKGSFSTLEIQRTEQGDSAMYLCASSSHGLADNEQFFGPGTRLTVL.

The chain carries TRBV5-4 and TRBJ2-7; 11 bases are a match to TRBD2. V shed 3 bases and J 4 bases; nucleotides not matched to a gene: 9. The CDR3 consists of 16 residues. Germline loops: CDR1 SGHNT, CDR2 YYREEE (reference sequence). The CDR3 DNA reads as TGTGCCAGCAGCTCTATACTAGCGGGAGAGTCATACGAGCAGTACTTC. This encodes CASSSILAGESYEQYF.

CDR3: CASSARVSGANVLTF. In DNA, the CDR3 is TGTGCCAGCAGCGCAAGGGTCTCTGGGGCCAACGTCCTGACTTTC. This rearrangement joins TRBV7-6 to TRBJ2-6; D gene unclear. V was cut by 5 bases and J by 0 bases, with 8 bases left in between. The germline gives CDR1 SGHVS, CDR2 FNYEAQ. CDR3 size: 15 residues.

At least ten counts were recorded for this clone. The chain couples TRBV4-1 to TRBJ1-6; the D is unclear. Germline values: CDR1 MGHRA, CDR2 YSYEKL. Trimming shortened V by 1 base and J by 10 bases, and 14 bases separated the two germline ends. This CDR3 has 15 residues. Written as DNA, the CDR3 is TGCGCCAGCAGCCAAGGAGATAAAAATGCCTCACCCCTCCACTTT. Translated: CASSQGDKNASPLHF.

The chain joins TRBV7-9 to TRBJ1-2; D is ambiguous. The CDR3 extends over 13 amino acids. Deletions cut 1 base from V and 7 bases from J, with 10 bases between. The V gene's germline CDR1 is SEHNR and CDR2 FQNEAQ (reference sequence). CDR3 bases: TGTGCCAGCAGCTTAGGAGAGGGCTTTGGCTACACCTTC. Its translation is CASSLGEGFGYTF.